This T cell receptor (beta chain) originates from a study of shared clonotypes between healthy human individuals. Across the whole study: The donor pool was made up of a couple of women and three men aged 18 to 49. Study outcomes and limitations: Shared clonotypes: approximately 5% naive CD4, roughly 3.5% naive CD8, about 2.4% memory CD4, more than 0.3% memory CD8. Naive subsets usually exceeded memory subsets in estimated richness. The study found lower generation probabilities in non-shared clonotypes than in those shared by all four donors.

In the case of this clone: The antigen is undetermined. The DNA is left out, because the CDR3 cannot be placed on it with certainty; the CDR3 is given as TCRdb lists it.

The CDR3 spans 18 amino acids, including both terminal residues. The V gene's germline CDR1 is MNHEY and CDR2 SMNVEV (reference sequence). Generated by immunoSEQ multiplex PCR, the TCRdb table keeps only in-frame clones and is missing some. The sample gives roughly 1,500,000 clones, about 98% of which show up once; around 0.45% is in the top ten. The clonotype comes from a man younger than 45 in good health. Sequences were obtained from naive CD4+ T cells sorted from blood. The subset: CD45RA+ positively selected. The chain has TRBV27 and TRBJ2-1; TRBD2, as called in the table, went unchecked against the DNA. This chain's CDR3 is CASSTRRWAGGSDLGMLF.